The clone carrying this T cell receptor beta chain turned up a few times. Its antigen is still unknown. The data are from a study of T cell repertoires in cytomegalovirus infection. Study details: Indicated by public TCR beta signatures were CMV infection and matching HLA type. The study's findings and limits: Dominating the ex vivo response were HLA-C-restricted CMV-specific TCR beta clonotypes. CMV carriers with the relevant HLA were identified by cumulative public TCR beta family frequency.

The CDR3 runs to 15 residues. With V trimmed by 3 bases and J by 3 bases, 4 bases remained unmatched. The germline V gene has CDR1 SQVTM and CDR2 ANQGSEA. TCRdb re-derived calls from the reads in MiXCR, one entry per CDR3 protein. This table has about 360,000 distinct CDR3 sequences, around 18% appearing once. The rearrangement links TRBV29-1 to TRBJ2-3, with TRBD2 matching 12 bases. The sequence derives from a human donor in good health (CMV status not recorded). Some clones in this sample may be carry-over from other donors' samples. The sequenced sample consisted of PBMCs. The CDR3 sequence: CSVDASGRVTDTQYF. DNA for the CDR3: TGCAGCGTTGATGCTAGCGGGAGGGTGACAGATACGCAGTATTTT.